Listed below are T cell receptor beta chains from one sample, sequenced in a study of blood T cell repertoires in COVID-19. This table comes from immunoSEQ multiplex PCR, and its TCRdb copy is limited to in-frame clones, with some not included. The table shows about 250,000 clones, with 84% occurring only once. The sample consisted of peripheral blood. All receptors come from a man between 50 and 59 years old with active or convalescent COVID-19. CDR3s include the opening cysteine and the closing phenylalanine or tryptophan. The D gene is left open where the match is weak. Size is stated for part of the rows, as once, few or many counts, or as a class when the clone is expanded.

abundance: once
v_gene: TRBV28
d_gene: NA
j_gene: TRBJ1-2
CDR3nt: TGTGCCAGCAGTCCCCCGGGGCAGGGGTTGATCGGCTACACCTTC
CDR3aa: CASSPPGQGLIGYTF

abundance: once
v_gene: TRBV9
d_gene: TRBD1
j_gene: TRBJ2-7
CDR3nt: TGTGCCAGCAGCGGAGACAGGGGTGGCGAGCAGTACTTC
CDR3aa: CASSGDRGGEQYF

abundance: NA
v_gene: TRBV6-5
d_gene: NA
j_gene: TRBJ2-3
CDR3nt: TGTGCCAGCAGTAGGACAGCCCAAGATACGCAGTATTTT
CDR3aa: CASSRTAQDTQYF

abundance: NA
v_gene: TRBV30
d_gene: TRBD1
j_gene: TRBJ1-4
CDR3nt: TGTGCCTGGAGTGTAGTAGTTGGGACAGTCGAAAAACTGTTTTTT
CDR3aa: CAWSVVVGTVEKLFF

abundance: NA
v_gene: TRBV27
d_gene: NA
j_gene: TRBJ1-2
CDR3nt: TGTGCCAGCAGGGCGGGGGGCTTCTATGGCTACACCTTC
CDR3aa: CASRAGGFYGYTF

abundance: few
v_gene: TRBV5-1
d_gene: TRBD2
j_gene: TRBJ2-7
CDR3nt: TGCGCCAGCAGCCTAGCGGGAGAGCCATACGAGCAGTACTTC
CDR3aa: CASSLAGEPYEQYF

abundance: NA
v_gene: TRBV19
d_gene: NA
j_gene: TRBJ1-5
CDR3nt: TGTGCCAGCTCTGGGGGGTTCAGCAATCAGCCCCAGCATTTT
CDR3aa: CASSGGFSNQPQHF

abundance: NA
v_gene: TRBV7-3
d_gene: NA
j_gene: TRBJ2-5
CDR3nt: TGTGCCAGCAGCTCACAGGGGTGGGCGGGGGAGACCCAGTACTTC
CDR3aa: CASSSQGWAGETQYF

abundance: NA
v_gene: TRBV5-8
d_gene: NA
j_gene: TRBJ2-1
CDR3nt: TGTGCCAGCAGGCCCAGGGAGGTGCAGTTCTTC
CDR3aa: CASRPREVQFF

abundance: NA
v_gene: TRBV4-2
d_gene: TRBD2
j_gene: TRBJ2-1
CDR3nt: TGTGCCAGCAGCCAAGATTGGCTAGCGGGGGGGCAAGATGAGCAGTTCTTC
CDR3aa: CASSQDWLAGGQDEQFF

abundance: NA
v_gene: TRBV15
d_gene: TRBD1
j_gene: TRBJ1-2
CDR3nt: TGTGCCACCAGCAGAGACCGGACAGGGGATCGAAGGGGCTACACCTTC
CDR3aa: CATSRDRTGDRRGYTF

abundance: NA
v_gene: TRBV30
d_gene: NA
j_gene: TRBJ1-3
CDR3nt: TGTGCCTGTAGACTAGGAGCTGGAAACACCATATATTTT
CDR3aa: CACRLGAGNTIYF

abundance: NA
v_gene: TRBV27
d_gene: NA
j_gene: TRBJ2-2
CDR3nt: TGTGCCAGCAGTTTGAATCCGGGGAACACCGGGGAGCTGTTTTTT
CDR3aa: CASSLNPGNTGELFF

abundance: NA
v_gene: TRBV5-6
d_gene: TRBD1
j_gene: TRBJ1-1
CDR3nt: TGTGCCAGCAGGGAGACAGGGGGCGCCGGGACTGAAGCTTTCTTT
CDR3aa: CASRETGGAGTEAFF

abundance: NA
v_gene: TRBV15
d_gene: NA
j_gene: TRBJ2-5
CDR3nt: TGTGCCACCAGCCCACGACAGAAGGAGACCCAGTACTTC
CDR3aa: CATSPRQKETQYF

abundance: few
v_gene: TRBV5-1
d_gene: TRBD2
j_gene: TRBJ2-7
CDR3nt: TGCGCCAGCAGCTTGAGCAGGGGAGCGGGGGACGAGCAGTACTTC
CDR3aa: CASSLSRGAGDEQYF

abundance: NA
v_gene: TRBV2
d_gene: NA
j_gene: TRBJ1-5
CDR3nt: TGTGCCAGCAGTGAAAGGGTGGCGGGACAGCCCCAGCATTTT
CDR3aa: CASSERVAGQPQHF

abundance: once
v_gene: TRBV5-1
d_gene: NA
j_gene: TRBJ1-6
CDR3nt: TGCGCCAGCAGCCCCCGAGGGCAGGGGTCAAATTCACCCCTCCACTTT
CDR3aa: CASSPRGQGSNSPLHF

abundance: NA
v_gene: TRBV19
d_gene: TRBD1
j_gene: TRBJ2-1
CDR3nt: TGTGCCAGTAGTACACAGGGGTTGGATAACAATGAGCAGTTCTTC
CDR3aa: CASSTQGLDNNEQFF

abundance: NA
v_gene: TRBV7-9
d_gene: NA
j_gene: TRBJ2-7
CDR3nt: TGTGCCAGCAGCAACACAGGGTTCGCCTACGAGCAGTACTTC
CDR3aa: CASSNTGFAYEQYF

abundance: NA
v_gene: TRBV27
d_gene: TRBD2
j_gene: TRBJ2-7
CDR3nt: TGTGCCAGCGCCACTAGCGGGGTCTACGAGCAGTACTTC
CDR3aa: CASATSGVYEQYF

abundance: NA
v_gene: TRBV9
d_gene: TRBD1
j_gene: TRBJ1-1
CDR3nt: TGTGCCAGCAGCGCAGACAGGGGGCGCGGACCCATGAACACTGAAGCTTTCTTT
CDR3aa: CASSADRGRGPMNTEAFF

abundance: NA
v_gene: TRBV18
d_gene: TRBD1
j_gene: TRBJ1-2
CDR3nt: TGTGCCAGCTCACCAGCATCCGAGGGGGCGCCTGGCTACACCTTC
CDR3aa: CASSPASEGAPGYTF

abundance: NA
v_gene: TRBV7-3
d_gene: TRBD2
j_gene: TRBJ2-5
CDR3nt: TGTGCCAGCAGCTCGGGACTAGCGGGGGGAGGGACCCAGTACTTC
CDR3aa: CASSSGLAGGGTQYF

abundance: NA
v_gene: TRBV5-5
d_gene: NA
j_gene: TRBJ2-1
CDR3nt: TGTGCCAGCAGCGGTCGGACAGAAGGCGGTGAGCAGTTCTTC
CDR3aa: CASSGRTEGGEQFF

abundance: NA
v_gene: TRBV3-1/TRBV3-2
d_gene: TRBD1
j_gene: TRBJ1-1
CDR3nt: TGTGCCAGCAGCCATTTCCGGGGACAGGGGAACACTGAAGCTTTCTTT
CDR3aa: CASSHFRGQGNTEAFF

abundance: NA
v_gene: TRBV5-6
d_gene: TRBD1
j_gene: TRBJ1-1
CDR3nt: TGTGCCAGCAGCTCGGACAGGGTGGGGGCTTTCTTT
CDR3aa: CASSSDRVGAFF

abundance: NA
v_gene: TRBV7-9
d_gene: TRBD1
j_gene: TRBJ2-7
CDR3nt: TGTGCCAGCAGCTCCGGGACAGCCACTGAGCAGTACTTC
CDR3aa: CASSSGTATEQYF

abundance: once
v_gene: TRBV7-2
d_gene: NA
j_gene: TRBJ2-3
CDR3nt: TGTGCCAGCAGCTTAGGTCGGGTACATTTT
CDR3aa: CASSLGRVHF

abundance: NA
v_gene: TRBV30
d_gene: TRBD2
j_gene: TRBJ2-1
CDR3nt: TGTGCCTGGAGTGTACAGCAGGGACTAGCGGGGGGCCGGAGGAATGAGCAGTTCTTC
CDR3aa: CAWSVQQGLAGGRRNEQFF

abundance: NA
v_gene: TRBV6-5
d_gene: NA
j_gene: TRBJ1-4
CDR3nt: TGTGCCAGCAGTCAATTCAGAAATGAAAAACTGTTTTTT
CDR3aa: CASSQFRNEKLFF

abundance: NA
v_gene: TRBV30
d_gene: NA
j_gene: TRBJ2-1
CDR3nt: TGTGCCTGGAGTTCGGGGGGCAGGGGGTTCTTC
CDR3aa: CAWSSGGRGFF

abundance: NA
v_gene: TRBV7-6
d_gene: NA
j_gene: TRBJ2-7
CDR3nt: TGTGCCAGCAGCTTATTGCAGGGTCCTTCCTACGAGCAGTACTTC
CDR3aa: CASSLLQGPSYEQYF

abundance: NA
v_gene: TRBV7-8
d_gene: TRBD1
j_gene: TRBJ1-2
CDR3nt: TGTGCCAGCAGCCAGTCCCGGGACAGGCCGAACTATGGCTACACCTTC
CDR3aa: CASSQSRDRPNYGYTF

abundance: NA
v_gene: TRBV19
d_gene: NA
j_gene: TRBJ1-1
CDR3nt: TGTGCCAGTGGAAGGACAGAGAACACTGAAGCTTTCTTT
CDR3aa: CASGRTENTEAFF

abundance: NA
v_gene: TRBV30
d_gene: TRBD1
j_gene: TRBJ1-2
CDR3nt: TGTGCCTGGAACCGGGACAGCCCCTATGGCTACACCTTC
CDR3aa: CAWNRDSPYGYTF

abundance: NA
v_gene: TRBV4-1
d_gene: TRBD1
j_gene: TRBJ1-3
CDR3nt: TGCGCCAGCAGCCTAACAGGGGGCGTTGGAAACACCATATATTTT
CDR3aa: CASSLTGGVGNTIYF

abundance: NA
v_gene: TRBV5-1
d_gene: TRBD1
j_gene: TRBJ1-5
CDR3nt: TGCGCCAGCAGCTTTACAGGGGATCAGCCCCAGCATTTT
CDR3aa: CASSFTGDQPQHF

abundance: NA
v_gene: TRBV6-5
d_gene: NA
j_gene: TRBJ1-5
CDR3nt: TGTGCCAGCAGTCCGAGGGGGGGAGAGCCCCAGCATTTT
CDR3aa: CASSPRGGEPQHF

abundance: NA
v_gene: TRBV7-9
d_gene: NA
j_gene: TRBJ2-7
CDR3nt: TGTGCCAGCACCAACCCCCAGGGTGGCAACGAGCAGTACTTC
CDR3aa: CASTNPQGGNEQYF

abundance: NA
v_gene: TRBV4-1
d_gene: TRBD2
j_gene: TRBJ2-2
CDR3nt: TGCGCCAGCAGCGGTCAGGCGGGGGGCGCGGGCACCGGGGAGCTGTTTTTT
CDR3aa: CASSGQAGGAGTGELFF

abundance: few
v_gene: TRBV7-9
d_gene: NA
j_gene: TRBJ1-5
CDR3nt: TGTGCCAGCAGCTTAACAGGGAAAAATCAGCCCCAGCATTTT
CDR3aa: CASSLTGKNQPQHF

abundance: many
v_gene: TRBV7-3
d_gene: NA
j_gene: TRBJ2-7
CDR3nt: TGTGCCAGCGGGGAGGTGGGAGAGCAGTACTTC
CDR3aa: CASGEVGEQYF

abundance: few
v_gene: TRBV7-9
d_gene: NA
j_gene: TRBJ1-3
CDR3nt: TGTGCCAGCAGCCCAACAAACCGCGGAAACACCATATATTTT
CDR3aa: CASSPTNRGNTIYF

abundance: NA
v_gene: TRBV29-1
d_gene: NA
j_gene: TRBJ1-3
CDR3nt: TGCAGCGTTGAAGGCAGCTCTGGAAACACCATATATTTT
CDR3aa: CSVEGSSGNTIYF

abundance: once
v_gene: TRBV4-2
d_gene: TRBD2
j_gene: TRBJ2-5
CDR3nt: TGTGCCAGCAGCCAAGGGACTAGCGGGGTTCAAGAGACCCAGTACTTC
CDR3aa: CASSQGTSGVQETQYF